The 12 T cell receptor beta chains below were found in one sample sequenced in a study of shared T cell receptors in the human thymus. Sequencing used immunoSEQ multiplex PCR; TCRdb keeps in-frame clones, though not all of them. The sample lists 600,000 to 900,000 clones, 70% to 90% occurring once. The data were also submitted as part of a second study, on human thymus T cells.

Source material: thymocytes. These TCRs come from a girl under three years old with a congenital heart defect.

This clone was recorded a few times. This sample includes further DNA sequences coding for the same CDR3. The chain is built from TRBV11-2 and TRBJ1-6; D is unclear. Trimming pared 1 base from V and 6 bases from J, leaving 7 bases between. The CDR3 has 14 amino acids. Germline-derived CDR1 and CDR2 are SGHAT and FQNNGV. CDR3 residues: CASSLGLINSPLHF. In DNA form, the CDR3 reads TGTGCCAGCAGCTTAGGACTGATTAATTCACCCCTCCACTTT.

The chain employs TRBV7-9 and TRBJ2-7; TRBD1 matches 9 bases. Germline CDR1 and CDR2: SEHNR and FQNEAQ (reference sequence). The J segment lost 3 bases and the V segment lost 2 bases, leaving 8 bases of the junction unmatched. This CDR3 spans 16 amino acids. Here the CDR3 reads CASSLKDRGKFYEQYF. CDR3 DNA sequence: TGTGCCAGCAGCTTAAAGGACAGGGGTAAATTCTACGAGCAGTACTTC.

This chain connects TRBV19 to TRBJ2-2; 7 bases are a match to TRBD1. The length of the CDR3 is 17 residues. V was clipped by 4 bases and J by 2 bases; unmatched bases: 10. CDR1 and CDR2 (germline): LNHDA, SQIVND (reference sequence). CDR3: CASSTRTGLGNTGELFF. The CDR3, as DNA: TGTGCCAGTAGTACAAGGACAGGACTCGGTAACACCGGGGAGCTGTTTTTT.

The chain joins TRBV29-1 to TRBJ1-2, with TRBD1 matching over 7 bases. Per germline, CDR1 SQVTM and CDR2 ANQGSEA. The CDR3 is 12 amino acids. After removal of 4 bases from V and 7 bases from J, the junction contained 6 bases not matched to a gene. The CDR3 DNA is TGCAGCGTTGGCGACAGGGCGGTTGGCTACACCTTC. Translation: CSVGDRAVGYTF.

The chain couples TRBV27 to TRBJ2-1; 7 nucleotides line up with TRBD1. Germline V gene data show CDR1 as MNHEY and CDR2 as SMNVEV (reference sequence). The J segment lost 4 bases and the V segment lost 2 bases, leaving 11 bases of the junction unmatched. The CDR3 has 17 residues. CDR3 sequence (DNA): TGTGCCAGCAGTTTAAGTCGAGGGGGCCGCGGGTACAATGAGCAGTTCTTC. This codes for CASSLSRGGRGYNEQFF.

This clone was observed a few times. The chain joins TRBV10-3 to TRBJ2-7; 9 nucleotides match TRBD1. The CDR3 runs to 14 residues. Trimming at V came to 10 bases and at J to 1 base, leaving 8 bases not matched to a gene. Per germline, CDR1 ENHRY and CDR2 SYGVKD. CDR3: CATNGTGSSYEQYF. CDR3 nucleotide sequence: TGTGCCACCAACGGGACAGGGAGTTCCTACGAGCAGTACTTC.

V usage is TRBV5-6 and J usage is TRBJ2-1; 7 bases line up with TRBD2. The V gene end was trimmed by 1 base and the J gene end by 8 bases; junction bases not matched to a gene: 12. CDR3 size: 16 residues. Germline V gene sequence: CDR1 SGHDT, CDR2 YYEEEE. The CDR3 sequence: CASSLSGGGPWDEQFF. The CDR3 DNA reads as TGTGCCAGCAGCTTGTCGGGGGGAGGTCCTTGGGATGAGCAGTTCTTC.

The gene calls are TRBV7-9 and TRBJ1-2; 7 nucleotides match TRBD1. Per the germline V gene, CDR1 is SEHNR and CDR2 is FQNEAQ (reference sequence). The CDR3 length is 15 residues. Germline trimming cut 5 bases from V and 4 bases from J; bases unmatched to any gene: 10. The CDR3 is CASSPLWTGLYGYTF. CDR3 coding DNA: TGTGCCAGCAGCCCACTATGGACAGGTCTCTATGGCTACACCTTC. Supplemented by reference TRBV7-9 and TRBJ1-2, the full variable domain reads DTGVSQNPRHKITKRGQNVTFRCDPISEHNRLYWYRQTLGQGPEFLTYFQNEAQLEKSRLLSDRFSAERPKGSFSTLEIQRTEQGDSAMYLCASSPLWTGLYGYTFGSGTRLTVV.

This chain connects TRBV12-5 to TRBJ2-2; TRBD2 aligns across 9 bases. The CDR3 spans 13 residues. Germline CDR1 reads LGHNT; CDR2 reads FRNRAP. V lost 5 bases to trimming and J lost 6 bases; unmatched junction nucleotides: 1. Here the CDR3 reads CASGGGGAGELFF. As DNA, the CDR3 is TGTGCTAGTGGTGGCGGGGGGGCCGGGGAGCTGTTTTTT.

The chain links TRBV2 to TRBJ2-7; 7 positions agree with TRBD2. Germline V gene data show CDR1 as SNHLY and CDR2 as FYNNEI. CDR3 length equals 14 residues. V was clipped by 5 bases and J by 3 bases; unmatched bases: 7. The CDR3 loop reads CASSSRGDHYEQYF. Written as DNA, the CDR3 is TGTGCCAGCAGTTCCCGGGGGGACCACTACGAGCAGTACTTC.

The gene calls are TRBV5-6 and TRBJ1-1; 8 bases line up with TRBD1. The CDR3 consists of 18 residues. The germline gives CDR1 SGHDT, CDR2 YYEEEE. V lost 1 base to trimming and J lost 1 base; unmatched junction nucleotides: 12. The CDR3 nucleotides are TGTGCCAGCAGCTTGAGTTGGACAGGGCCAAGGTCGAACACTGAAGCTTTCTTT. Residues: CASSLSWTGPRSNTEAFF.

The chain's CDR3 is CASSVKFLGGGETQYF. The CDR3 DNA reads as TGTGCCAGCAGCGTTAAATTTCTGGGAGGGGGAGAGACCCAGTACTTC. The J gene is TRBJ2-5, the V gene TRBV9; the D gene is possibly TRBD2 (7 bases). CDR1 is SGDLS, CDR2 YYNGEE, per germline. The V end lost 2 bases, the J end lost 4 bases, and 18 bases lay between the germline ends. This CDR3 contains 16 residues.